The 30 T cell receptor beta chains below come from one sample, sequenced in a study of shared clonotypes between healthy human individuals. Profiled with immunoSEQ multiplex PCR; TCRdb holds only in-frame clones, not every one. Among approximately 480,000 clones listed, over 75% were seen once. What was sequenced was PBMCs. The receptor set was obtained from a woman in her forties in good health. Some clones in this sample may be carry-over from other donors' samples.

The V call is TRBV29-1, the J call TRBJ2-3; 12 bases match TRBD2. Per germline, CDR1 SQVTM and CDR2 ANQGSEA. The ends lost 6 bases at V and 4 bases at J; junction bases unmatched: 8. This CDR3 spans 15 amino acids. In DNA form, the CDR3 reads TGCAGCGTCCCGACTAGCGGGAGAGGTGCAGATACGCAGTATTTT. Residues: CSVPTSGRGADTQYF.

The genes are TRBV29-1 and TRBJ2-1; no definite D call. The CDR3 contains 11 residues. V dropped 1 base and J dropped 8 bases, with 6 bases sitting between them. The germline gives CDR1 SQVTM, CDR2 ANQGSEA. CDR3 protein: CSVEVGDEQFF. The CDR3 region has the DNA TGCAGCGTTGAAGTTGGCGATGAGCAGTTCTTC.

The chain links TRBV28 to TRBJ2-5; 7 nucleotides match TRBD2. This CDR3 is built from 16 residues. CDR1 is MDHEN and CDR2 is SYDVKM in the germline V gene. J gave up 2 bases and V 7 bases, and 13 bases lay outside the gene matches. The CDR3 spells CASTLGVAGLQETQYF. The CDR3 coding sequence is TGTGCCAGCACCTTGGGTGTAGCGGGCCTACAAGAGACCCAGTACTTC.

This clone was seen a handful of times. The gene calls are TRBV6-1 and TRBJ1-5; D is ambiguous. The CDR3 totals 13 residues. Trimming took off 2 bases at V and 9 bases at J, with 11 bases between the two ends. Germline V gene lookup returns CDR1 MNHNS and CDR2 SASEGT. CDR3 DNA: TGTGCCAGCAGTGAAAGAACTGAGTCGCCCCAGCATTTT. It is translated as CASSERTESPQHF.

The rearrangement links TRBV9 to TRBJ2-2, with D possibly being TRBD2 (6 bases). The CDR3 consists of 14 residues. Looked up from germline, CDR1 is SGDLS and CDR2 is YYNGEE. Trimming removed 3 bases at V and 6 bases at J, with 12 bases between. The CDR3 reads CASSAGTPAGELFF. CDR3 DNA sequence: TGTGCCAGCAGCGCCGGGACTCCGGCCGGGGAGCTGTTTTTT.

This clone appeared a single time. V is TRBV7-6 and J is TRBJ1-1, with a weak D call TRBD1 (6 bases). V gave up 8 bases and J gave up 5 bases, with 9 bases separating them. Germline lookup yields CDR1 SGHVS and CDR2 FNYEAQ. The CDR3 totals 11 residues. The CDR3 reads CASSRGTEAFF. DNA of the CDR3: TGTGCCAGCTCCAGGGGTACTGAAGCTTTCTTT.

V is TRBV4-1 and J is TRBJ1-3; perhaps TRBD1 as D (6 bases). The CDR3 is 14 residues long. Germline V CDR1 and CDR2: MGHRA, YSYEKL. Trimming left V 5 bases short and J 2 bases short, with 10 bases between. The CDR3 reads CASSTQGTGNTIYF. The CDR3 bases are TGCGCCAGCAGCACCCAGGGGACTGGAAACACCATATATTTT.

V is TRBV20-1 and J is TRBJ2-5; D call uncertain. The CDR3 has 11 residues. Looked up from germline, CDR1 is DFQATT and CDR2 is SNEGSKA (reference sequence). V lost 5 bases, J lost 0 bases, and 4 bases lay in between. The CDR3 DNA is TGCAGTGCTCATTACCAAGAGACCCAGTACTTC. Protein: CSAHYQETQYF.

This sequence joins TRBV6-4 and TRBJ2-1; 9 bases line up with TRBD2. This CDR3 has 16 amino acids. J lost 9 bases, V lost 0 bases, and 9 bases had no gene match. Germline assignment: CDR1 MRHNA and CDR2 SNTAGT. CDR3 sequence (DNA): TGTGCCAGCAGTGACTCGTGGCGGGAGGGCCTCAGTGAGCAGTTCTTC. Its protein is CASSDSWREGLSEQFF.

The J gene is TRBJ1-1, the V gene TRBV9, with TRBD1 as a possible D gene (5 bases). Germline V gene data show CDR1 as SGDLS and CDR2 as YYNGEE. CDR3 length: 14 residues. V lost 3 bases, J lost 1 base, and 10 bases lay in between. In nucleotides, the CDR3 is TGTGCCAGCAGCGCCGGGACTGGGAACACTGAAGCTTTCTTT. This encodes CASSAGTGNTEAFF.

J is TRBJ2-3 and V is TRBV7-2; possibly TRBD1 for D (5 bases). Germline CDR1 reads SGHTA; CDR2 reads FQGNSA. V was trimmed by 5 bases and J by 1 base, leaving 10 bases between them. This CDR3 has 14 amino acids. CDR3 sequence reads: CASSRSRGTDTQYF. The CDR3 bases are TGTGCCAGCAGCCGTTCCAGGGGCACAGATACGCAGTATTTT.

The chain carries TRBV6-1 and TRBJ2-5; D gene unclear. The J call is uncertain, as TRBJ2-7 better fits the DNA end. This CDR3 is built from 16 residues. Germline CDR1 and CDR2: MNHNS and SASEGT. As DNA, the CDR3 is TGTGCCAGCAGTGAAGATGTTCTGTCGGGCTCCTACGAGCAGTACTTC. Protein product: CASSEDVLSGSYEQYF.

The J gene is TRBJ2-2, the V gene TRBV2, with 11 nucleotides matching TRBD2. Trimming at V came to 7 bases and at J to 6 bases, leaving 4 bases not matched to a gene. Germline CDR1 reads SNHLY; CDR2 reads FYNNEI. The CDR3 extends over 14 amino acids. The CDR3 sequence: CASMVGLAAGELFF. For the CDR3, the DNA is TGTGCCAGCATGGTGGGACTAGCGGCCGGGGAGCTGTTTTTT.

The chain combines TRBV14 with TRBJ2-7, with TRBD2 identical over 16 bases. The CDR3 sequence is 19 residues long. Germline CDR1 SGHDN, CDR2 FVKESK. Unmatched junction bases numbered 17, after V lost 8 bases and J lost 4 bases. The CDR3 spells CASPVPGLAGGPIRYEQYF. CDR3 DNA sequence: TGTGCCAGCCCTGTCCCGGGACTAGCGGGAGGGCCCATCAGGTACGAGCAGTACTTC. The full variable domain, rest sourced from reference TRBV14 and TRBJ2-7, is EAGVTQFPSHSVIEKGQTVTLRCDPISGHDNLYWYRRVMGKEIKFLLHFVKESKQDESGMPNNRFLAERTGGTYSTLKVQPAELEDSGVYFCASPVPGLAGGPIRYEQYFGPGTRLTVT.

V usage is TRBV10-3 and J usage is TRBJ1-2; D unclear. The length of the CDR3 is 16 residues. The V end lost 7 bases, the J end lost 0 bases, and 18 bases lay between the germline ends. Germline values: CDR1 ENHRY, CDR2 SYGVKD. CDR3 in amino acids: CAITAGVVAPNYGYTF. In DNA form, the CDR3 reads TGTGCCATCACCGCCGGGGTAGTCGCTCCTAACTATGGCTACACCTTC.

The chain has TRBV27 and TRBJ2-1; D is undetermined. The CDR3 loop spans 16 amino acids. The germline V and J ends were trimmed by 0 bases and 3 bases, with 12 bases remaining between them. Looked up from germline, CDR1 is MNHEY and CDR2 is SMNVEV (reference sequence). This CDR3 reads CASSLSGRVDYNEQFF. CDR3 DNA sequence: TGTGCCAGCAGTTTATCGGGCCGAGTCGACTACAATGAGCAGTTCTTC.

As to this clone: A far larger clone is one base from this, pointing to a likely read error. This sample also contains other DNA sequences that code for the same CDR3. J is TRBJ1-4 and V is TRBV19; D gene unclear. Germline V CDR1 and CDR2: LNHDA, SQIVND (reference sequence). The CDR3 is made up of 12 amino acids. V shed 4 bases and J shed 14 bases, with 14 bases lying between them. The CDR3 here is CASSTGQAGLFF. The CDR3 DNA reads TGTGCCAGTAGTACCGGGCAGGCCGGGCTGTTTTTT.

The chain joins TRBV4-1 to TRBJ1-1; no definite D call. Germline lookup yields CDR1 MGHRA and CDR2 YSYEKL. V dropped 0 bases and J dropped 5 bases, with 10 bases sitting between them. CDR3 length equals 14 residues. This CDR3 is CASSQESRDTEAFF. CDR3 nucleotide sequence: TGCGCCAGCAGCCAAGAATCCCGAGATACTGAAGCTTTCTTT.

This clone was detected a few times. The chain combines TRBV29-1 with TRBJ2-2; D uncertain. Germline CDR1 and CDR2: SQVTM and ANQGSEA. Deletions cut 7 bases from V and 6 bases from J, with 15 bases between. The CDR3 sequence is 13 residues long. The CDR3 region has the DNA TGCAGCGCTTTAGCCTGGGATGCCGGGGAGCTGTTTTTT. Translation gives CSALAWDAGELFF.

This CDR3 reads CASSTLPDRAGQPQHF. The CDR3 bases are TGTGCCAGTAGTACCCTCCCGGACAGGGCCGGTCAGCCCCAGCATTTT. This sequence joins TRBV19 and TRBJ1-5; TRBD1 matches 8 bases. The trim removed 4 bases at V and 6 bases at J, leaving 11 bases unmatched. Germline V lookup: CDR1 LNHDA, CDR2 SQIVND (reference sequence). The CDR3 is made up of 16 amino acids.

This clone was picked up a small number of times. J is TRBJ1-1 and V is TRBV18, with D perhaps TRBD1 (6 bases). V lost 7 bases and J 2 bases, leaving 14 bases between the germline ends. The CDR3 length is 14 residues. The germline CDR1 and CDR2 sequences are KGHSH and LQKENI. The CDR3 here is CASFTSGANTEAFF. The CDR3 DNA is TGTGCCAGCTTTACCTCAGGGGCTAACACTGAAGCTTTCTTT.

The chain combines TRBV9 with TRBJ2-1, with 9 bases matching TRBD2. Germline V gene data show CDR1 as SGDLS and CDR2 as YYNGEE. V was pared by 2 bases and J by 2 bases, with 11 bases of the junction left unmatched. This CDR3 comprises 18 residues. Here the CDR3 DNA reads TGTGCCAGCAGCGTTCCTCAAGCGGCGGGAGGGCCCTACAATGAGCAGTTCTTC. This codes for CASSVPQAAGGPYNEQFF. Supplemented by reference TRBV9 and TRBJ2-1, the full variable domain reads DSGVTQTPKHLITATGQRVTLRCSPRSGDLSVYWYQQSLDQGLQFLIQYYNGEERAKGNILERFSAQQFPDLHSELNLSSLELGDSALYFCASSVPQAAGGPYNEQFFGPGTRLTVL.

For the CDR3, the DNA is TGTGCCAGCAGTGGCCCGGGACAGGGCAACGAGCAGTACTTC. Translated, it gives CASSGPGQGNEQYF. V is TRBV6-1 and J is TRBJ2-7; TRBD1 aligns across 9 bases. The germline V gene encodes CDR1 MNHNS and CDR2 SASEGT. This CDR3 contains 14 residues. After removal of 4 bases from V and 5 bases from J, the junction contained 6 bases not matched to a gene.

The chain has TRBV4-3 and TRBJ2-3; tentative D call: TRBD1 (6 bases). Germline CDR1 reads LGHNA; CDR2 reads YSLEER. The CDR3 sequence is 15 residues long. The V end was cut by 2 bases, the J end by 2 bases, with 11 bases between. In DNA, the CDR3 is TGCGCCAGCAGCCAAACAGGGTTCCCCACAGATACGCAGTATTTT. It encodes CASSQTGFPTDTQYF.

This sequence joins TRBV19 and TRBJ1-2, with 11 bases aligning to TRBD1. The length of the CDR3 is 15 residues. The J segment lost 5 bases and the V segment lost 4 bases, leaving 6 bases of the junction unmatched. Germline V gives CDR1 LNHDA, CDR2 SQIVND (reference sequence). CDR3 in amino acids: CASSKGQGVGYGYTF. For the CDR3, the DNA is TGTGCCAGTAGTAAGGGACAGGGGGTCGGTTATGGCTACACCTTC. Full variable domain (rest looked up from reference TRBV19 and TRBJ1-2): DGGITQSPKYLFRKEGQNVTLSCEQNLNHDAMYWYRQDPGQGLRLIYYSQIVNDFQKGDIAEGYSVSREKKESFPLTVTSAQKNPTAFYLCASSKGQGVGYGYTFGSGTRLTVV.

V is TRBV5-1 and J is TRBJ2-1, with a weak D call TRBD2 (6 bases). V was shortened by 4 bases and J by 5 bases, with 19 bases between the two germline ends. The V gene's germline CDR1 is SGHRS and CDR2 YFSETQ. The CDR3 covers 16 residues. CDR3 in amino acids: CASSQLAASAHNEQFF. DNA for the CDR3: TGCGCCAGCAGCCAACTAGCCGCTAGCGCGCACAATGAGCAGTTCTTC.

This clone was counted only a few times. This chain joins TRBV5-1 and TRBJ1-3, with a tentative D call TRBD1 (5 bases). The CDR3 sequence is 16 residues long. The V end was cut by 0 bases, the J end by 4 bases, with 14 bases between. Germline V lookup: CDR1 SGHRS, CDR2 YFSETQ. The CDR3 here is CASSLVGGSGGNTIYF. CDR3 in DNA: TGCGCCAGCAGCTTGGTTGGGGGATCGGGAGGAAACACCATATATTTT.

The genes are TRBV30 and TRBJ2-5, with 12 positions matching TRBD2. The CDR3 length is 15 residues. Per germline, CDR1 GTSNPN and CDR2 SVGIG (reference sequence). Trimming removed 4 bases from V and 1 base from J; junction bases left unmatched: 4. In DNA form, the CDR3 reads TGTGCCTGGACCAAGACTAGCGGGGGCCAAGAGACCCAGTACTTC. It specifies CAWTKTSGGQETQYF.

The genes are TRBV30 and TRBJ2-1; D is undetermined. Germline CDR1 GTSNPN, CDR2 SVGIG (reference sequence). The CDR3 is 11 amino acids. The ends were cut back, 0 bases at V and 9 bases at J, with 6 bases in the middle. The CDR3 spells CAWSVWPEQFF. The CDR3 DNA reads as TGTGCCTGGAGTGTATGGCCTGAGCAGTTCTTC. Based on the CDR3 plus reference TRBV30 and TRBJ2-1, the full variable domain is SQTIHQWPATLVQPVGSPLSLECTVEGTSNPNLYWYRQAAGRGLQLLFYSVGIGQISSEVPQNLSASRPQDRQFILSSKKLLLSDSGFYLCAWSVWPEQFFGPGTRLTVL.

This clone occurred a few times. The chain combines TRBV5-1 with TRBJ2-5; 13 bases match TRBD2. V lost 5 bases, J lost 5 bases, and 9 bases stayed unmatched. The length of the CDR3 is 16 residues. Germline V gene data show CDR1 as SGHRS and CDR2 as YFSETQ. CDR3 amino acids: CASRQGLAGDLETQYF. The CDR3 DNA is TGCGCCAGCAGACAAGGACTAGCGGGAGACCTCGAGACCCAGTACTTC.